This T cell receptor beta chain was recovered during a study of cytomegalovirus exposure and HLA in healthy donors. Overall study results and limits: A later analysis linked a missense DCLRE1C variant to TCR beta V- and J-gene trimming.

Primers: 60 Vbeta forward and 13 Jbeta reverse. TCRdb keeps only in-frame clones here, not all; method: immunoSEQ multiplex PCR. Found here are approximately 120,000 clones; the top ten clones hold 2.2%. Comments on this clone: What it binds is unknown.

Sequenced: PBMCs. The clonotype originates from a man in his forties in good health and CMV-seronegative.

CDR3 DNA sequence: TGTGCCAGCAGCGTAGGGGAGAACGAAATTACTAACTATGGCTACACCTTC. The encoded protein is CASSVGENEITNYGYTF. This rearrangement joins TRBV9 to TRBJ1-2; D unclear. Germline V gene sequence: CDR1 SGDLS, CDR2 YYNGEE. The V and J ends lost 0 bases and 0 bases respectively, with 15 bases between them. This CDR3 is 17 amino acids long. The complete variable domain, with remaining parts taken from reference TRBV9 and TRBJ1-2, reads DSGVTQTPKHLITATGQRVTLRCSPRSGDLSVYWYQQSLDQGLQFLIQYYNGEERAKGNILERFSAQQFPDLHSELNLSSLELGDSALYFCASSVGENEITNYGYTFGSGTRLTVV.